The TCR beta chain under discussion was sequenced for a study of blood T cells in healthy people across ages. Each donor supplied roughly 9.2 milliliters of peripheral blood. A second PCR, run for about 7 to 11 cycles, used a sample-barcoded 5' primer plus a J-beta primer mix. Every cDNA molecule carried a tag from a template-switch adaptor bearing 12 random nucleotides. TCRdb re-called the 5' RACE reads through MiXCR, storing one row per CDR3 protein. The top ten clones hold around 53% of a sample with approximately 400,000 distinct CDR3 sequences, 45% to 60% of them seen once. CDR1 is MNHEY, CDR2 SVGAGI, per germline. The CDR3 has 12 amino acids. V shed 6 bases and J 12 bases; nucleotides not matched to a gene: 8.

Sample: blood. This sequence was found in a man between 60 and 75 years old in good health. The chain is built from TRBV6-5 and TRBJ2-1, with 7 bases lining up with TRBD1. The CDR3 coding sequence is TGTGCCAGCAGCTACCCGGGACAGCGGCAGTTCTTC. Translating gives CASSYPGQRQFF.